A single sample gave rise to the 13 T cell receptor beta chains below, sequenced in a study of T cell responses to AZD1222 COVID-19 vaccine. Produced via immunoSEQ multiplex PCR; TCRdb's table is partial and in-frame only. The data contain about 150,000 clones, 88% of them singletons. Source: peripheral blood, taken on day 0 of AZD1222 vaccination. The receptors derive from an adult in good health.

The chain couples TRBV27 to TRBJ1-1, with D maybe TRBD1 (5 bases). CDR1 and CDR2 (germline): MNHEY, SMNVEV (reference sequence). This CDR3 region has 18 residues. The V gene lost 3 bases and the J gene lost 1 base, with 21 bases spanning the gap. CDR3 sequence (DNA): TGTGCCAGCAGTTTTGCGCAGGGACCCGATCTAGGGAACACTGAAGCTTTCTTT. Amino acid sequence: CASSFAQGPDLGNTEAFF.

The chain combines TRBV7-9 with TRBJ1-5; D gene uncertain. V gave up 5 bases and J gave up 3 bases, with 5 bases separating them. The germline V gene encodes CDR1 SEHNR and CDR2 FQNEAQ (reference sequence). The CDR3 consists of 12 residues. The CDR3 is CASSSDNQPQHF. The CDR3 DNA sequence: TGTGCCAGCAGCAGTGACAATCAGCCCCAGCATTTT. The full variable domain, in which reference TRBV7-9 and TRBJ1-5 provide the parts outside the CDR3, is DTGVSQNPRHKITKRGQNVTFRCDPISEHNRLYWYRQTLGQGPEFLTYFQNEAQLEKSRLLSDRFSAERPKGSFSTLEIQRTEQGDSAMYLCASSSDNQPQHFGDGTRLSIL.

This chain uses TRBV12-3 or TRBV12-4 with TRBJ1-2; D ambiguous. Deletions cut 5 bases from V and 8 bases from J, with 15 bases between. The length of the CDR3 is 13 residues. The CDR3 sequence: CASSPLAGGGYTF. The CDR3 region has the DNA TGTGCCAGCAGTCCCCTAGCCGGTGGAGGCTACACCTTC.

This chain links TRBV7-9 with TRBJ2-2, with 10 positions matching TRBD2. Germline V gives CDR1 SEHNR, CDR2 FQNEAQ (reference sequence). The ends lost 5 bases at V and 3 bases at J; junction bases unmatched: 3. CDR3 length: 15 residues. CDR3 bases: TGTGCCAGCAGCGAGAGCGGGGGGGACACCGGGGAGCTGTTTTTT. It yields the protein CASSESGGDTGELFF.

This chain uses TRBV5-4 with TRBJ1-4, with TRBD1 matching 9 bases. The germline gives CDR1 SGHNT, CDR2 YYREEE (reference sequence). The CDR3 extends over 17 amino acids. Losses at the gene ends were 3 bases for V and 7 bases for J; bases not matched to a gene: 13. CDR3 protein: CASSSGQGVGGSEKLFF. CDR3 nucleotide sequence: TGTGCCAGCAGCTCGGGACAGGGAGTTGGGGGGAGTGAAAAACTGTTTTTT.

This sequence joins TRBV24-1 and TRBJ1-5; unclear D gene. Germline-derived CDR1 and CDR2 are KGHDR and SFDVKD. CDR3 length: 15 residues. V was clipped by 4 bases and J by 0 bases, with 9 bases between them. The CDR3 nucleotides read TGTGCCACCAGTGAGGGTTCGTTTAGCAATCAGCCCCAGCATTTT. It encodes CATSEGSFSNQPQHF.

The chain is built from TRBV30 and TRBJ2-3; D may be TRBD2 (5 bases). CDR3 length equals 11 residues. Trimming took 2 bases from V and 6 from J, leaving 6 bases between them. Per germline, CDR1 GTSNPN and CDR2 SVGIG (reference sequence). CDR3: CAWSPGDTQYF. As DNA, the CDR3 is TGTGCCTGGAGTCCGGGGGATACGCAGTATTTT.

This chain links TRBV6-4 with TRBJ2-1; 8 nucleotides align to TRBD2. The CDR3 spans 14 residues. Looked up from germline, CDR1 is MRHNA and CDR2 is SNTAGT. Unmatched junction bases numbered 6, after V lost 6 bases and J lost 5 bases. In DNA form, the CDR3 reads TGTGCCAGCAGACGGGAGGGGGAGCACAATGAGCAGTTCTTC. It encodes CASRREGEHNEQFF.

The rearrangement links TRBV27 to TRBJ2-5; 10 nucleotides agree with TRBD1. Germline CDR1 reads MNHEY; CDR2 reads SMNVEV (reference sequence). The CDR3 consists of 14 residues. Germline trimming cut 11 bases from V and 5 bases from J; bases unmatched to any gene: 11. The CDR3 reads CASSGTGVGETQYF. The CDR3 region has the DNA TGTGCCTCATCCGGGACAGGGGTGGGGGAGACCCAGTACTTC.

This clone occurred once. The chain links TRBV7-3 to TRBJ1-2; D gene ambiguous. CDR3 size: 11 residues. Trimming shortened V by 4 bases and J by 14 bases, and 14 bases separated the two germline ends. Germline V gene data show CDR1 as SGHTA and CDR2 as FQGTGA. The CDR3 sequence: CASSSSRELTF. In DNA form, the CDR3 reads TGTGCCAGCAGCTCCTCGCGGGAATTGACCTTC.

The genes are TRBV18 and TRBJ2-5; TRBD1 matches 7 bases. The CDR3 covers 15 residues. V lost 3 bases and J lost 2; bases outside the gene matches: 6. The germline gives CDR1 KGHSH, CDR2 LQKENI. DNA of the CDR3: TGTGCCAGCTCACCTCTGGGACAGCTACAAGAGACCCAGTACTTC. Translated: CASSPLGQLQETQYF. Full variable domain (missing parts from reference TRBV18 and TRBJ2-5): NAGVMQNPRHLVRRRGQEARLRCSPMKGHSHVYWYRQLPEEGLKFMVYLQKENIIDESGMPKERFSAEFPKEGPSILRIQQVVRGDSAAYFCASSPLGQLQETQYFGPGTRLLVL.

The rearrangement joins TRBV5-8 to TRBJ2-7; 7 bases are a match to TRBD1. This CDR3 has 15 residues. CDR1 is SGHTS, CDR2 YDEGEE, per germline. The trim removed 3 bases at V and 3 bases at J, leaving 9 bases unmatched. Here the CDR3 DNA reads TGTGCCAGCAGCTCAGGACTGGCAGGGGGCTACGAGCAGTACTTC. Protein product: CASSSGLAGGYEQYF. The whole variable domain, remainder taken from reference TRBV5-8 and TRBJ2-7, is EAGVTQSPTHLIKTRGQQATLRCSPISGHTSVYWYQQALGLGLQFLLWYDEGEERNRGNFPPRFSGRQFPNYSSELNVNALELEDSALYLCASSSGLAGGYEQYFGPGTRLTVT.

This chain joins TRBV25-1 and TRBJ1-2, with 9 bases matching TRBD1. Germline assignment: CDR1 MGHDK and CDR2 SYGVNS. The CDR3 contains 13 residues. V trimming: 5 bases; J trimming: 5 bases; junction bases outside the gene matches: 3. The CDR3: CASSPGTGYGYTF. The CDR3 nucleotides read TGTGCCAGCAGTCCCGGGACAGGGTATGGCTACACCTTC.